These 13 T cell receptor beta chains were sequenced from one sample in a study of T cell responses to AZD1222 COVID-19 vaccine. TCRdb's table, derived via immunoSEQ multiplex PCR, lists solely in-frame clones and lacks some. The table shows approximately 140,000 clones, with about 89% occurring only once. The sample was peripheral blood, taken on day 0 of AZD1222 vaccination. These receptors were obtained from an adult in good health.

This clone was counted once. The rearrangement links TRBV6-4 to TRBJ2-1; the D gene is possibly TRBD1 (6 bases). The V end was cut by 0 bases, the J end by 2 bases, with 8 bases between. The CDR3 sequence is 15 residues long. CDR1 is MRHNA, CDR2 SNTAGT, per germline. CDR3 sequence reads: CASSDSGGAYNEQFF. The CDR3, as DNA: TGTGCCAGCAGTGACTCAGGGGGTGCCTACAATGAGCAGTTCTTC.

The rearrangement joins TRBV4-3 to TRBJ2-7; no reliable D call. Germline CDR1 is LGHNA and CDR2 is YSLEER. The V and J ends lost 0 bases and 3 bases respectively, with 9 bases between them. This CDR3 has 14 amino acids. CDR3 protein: CASSQEIGDYEQYF. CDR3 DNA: TGCGCCAGCAGCCAAGAAATTGGCGACTACGAGCAGTACTTC.

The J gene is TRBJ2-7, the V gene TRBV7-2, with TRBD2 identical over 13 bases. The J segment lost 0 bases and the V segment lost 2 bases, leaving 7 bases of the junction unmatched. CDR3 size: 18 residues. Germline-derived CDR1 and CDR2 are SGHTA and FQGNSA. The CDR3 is CASSLRLAGGRSSYEQYF. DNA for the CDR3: TGTGCCAGCAGCTTAAGACTAGCGGGAGGACGGAGCTCCTACGAGCAGTACTTC.

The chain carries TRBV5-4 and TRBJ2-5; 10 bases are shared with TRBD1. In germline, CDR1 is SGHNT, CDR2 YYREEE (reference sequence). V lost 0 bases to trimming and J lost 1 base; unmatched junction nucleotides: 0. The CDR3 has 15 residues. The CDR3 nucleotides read TGTGCCAGCAGCTTGGGGACAGGGGGCCAAGAGACCCAGTACTTC. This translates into CASSLGTGGQETQYF.

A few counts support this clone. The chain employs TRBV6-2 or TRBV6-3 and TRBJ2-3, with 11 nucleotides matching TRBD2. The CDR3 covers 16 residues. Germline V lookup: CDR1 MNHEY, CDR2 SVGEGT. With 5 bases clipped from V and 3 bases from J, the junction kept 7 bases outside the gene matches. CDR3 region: CASSKIAGGPTDTQYF. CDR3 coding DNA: TGTGCCAGCAGTAAAATAGCGGGAGGGCCAACAGATACGCAGTATTTT.

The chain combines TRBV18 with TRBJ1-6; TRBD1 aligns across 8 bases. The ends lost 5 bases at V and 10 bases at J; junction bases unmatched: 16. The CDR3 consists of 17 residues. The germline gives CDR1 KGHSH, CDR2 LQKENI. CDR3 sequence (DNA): TGTGCCAGCTCAGTGTCCTCCGCCGGACAGGGAACCTCACCCCTCCACTTT. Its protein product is CASSVSSAGQGTSPLHF. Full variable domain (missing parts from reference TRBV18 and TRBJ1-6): NAGVMQNPRHLVRRRGQEARLRCSPMKGHSHVYWYRQLPEEGLKFMVYLQKENIIDESGMPKERFSAEFPKEGPSILRIQQVVRGDSAAYFCASSVSSAGQGTSPLHFGNGTRLTVT.

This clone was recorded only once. Here the CDR3 DNA reads TGTGCCAGCAGCGCAAGTGGCGTAGGCAACTACAATGAGCAGTTCTTC. Amino acids: CASSASGVGNYNEQFF. This chain uses TRBV7-2 with TRBJ2-1, with D uncertain. The germline V gene has CDR1 SGHTA and CDR2 FQGNSA. Trimming took off 5 bases at V and 3 bases at J, with 17 bases between the two ends. The CDR3 is made up of 16 amino acids. Complete variable domain (other parts from reference TRBV7-2 and TRBJ2-1): GAGVSQSPSNKVTEKGKDVELRCDPISGHTALYWYRQSLGQGLEFLIYFQGNSAPDKSGLPSDRFSAERTGGSVSTLTIQRTQQEDSAVYLCASSASGVGNYNEQFFGPGTRLTVL.

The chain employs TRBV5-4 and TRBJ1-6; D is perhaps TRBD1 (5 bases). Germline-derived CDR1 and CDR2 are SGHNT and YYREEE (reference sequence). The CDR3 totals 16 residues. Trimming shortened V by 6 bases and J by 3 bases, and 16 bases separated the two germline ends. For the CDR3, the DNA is TGTGCCAGCACCTTAACGGGGCAGGGCTATAATTCACCCCTCCACTTT. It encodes CASTLTGQGYNSPLHF.

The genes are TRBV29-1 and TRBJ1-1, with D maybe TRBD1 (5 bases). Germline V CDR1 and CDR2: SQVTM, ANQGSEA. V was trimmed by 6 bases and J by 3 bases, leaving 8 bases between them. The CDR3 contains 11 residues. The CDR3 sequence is CSVARDTEAFF. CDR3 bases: TGCAGCGTCGCCAGGGACACTGAAGCTTTCTTT.

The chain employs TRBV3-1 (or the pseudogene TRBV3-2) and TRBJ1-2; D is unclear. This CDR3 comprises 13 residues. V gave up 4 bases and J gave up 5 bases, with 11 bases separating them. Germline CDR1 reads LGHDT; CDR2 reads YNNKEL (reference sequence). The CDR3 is CASSPSGRYGYTF. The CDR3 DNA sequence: TGTGCCAGCAGCCCATCCGGGCGTTATGGCTACACCTTC.

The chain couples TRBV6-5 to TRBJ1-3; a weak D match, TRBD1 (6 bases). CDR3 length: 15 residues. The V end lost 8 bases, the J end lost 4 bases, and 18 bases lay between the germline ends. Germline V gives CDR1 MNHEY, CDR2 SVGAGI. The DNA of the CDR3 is TGTGCCAGCGCTCCGGGACATATCTTAGGAAACACCATATATTTT. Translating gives CASAPGHILGNTIYF.

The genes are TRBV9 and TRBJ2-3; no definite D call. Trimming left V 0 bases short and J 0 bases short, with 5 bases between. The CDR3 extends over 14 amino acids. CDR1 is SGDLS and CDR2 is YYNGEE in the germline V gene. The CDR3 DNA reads TGTGCCAGCAGCGTAGTCGCGAGCACAGATACGCAGTATTTT. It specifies CASSVVASTDTQYF. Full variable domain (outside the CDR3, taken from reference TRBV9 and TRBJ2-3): DSGVTQTPKHLITATGQRVTLRCSPRSGDLSVYWYQQSLDQGLQFLIQYYNGEERAKGNILERFSAQQFPDLHSELNLSSLELGDSALYFCASSVVASTDTQYFGPGTRLTVL.

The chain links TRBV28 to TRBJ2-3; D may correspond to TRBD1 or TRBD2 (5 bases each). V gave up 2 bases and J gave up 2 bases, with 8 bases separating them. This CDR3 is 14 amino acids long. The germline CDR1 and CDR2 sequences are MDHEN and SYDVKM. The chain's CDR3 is CASSLGGITDTQYF. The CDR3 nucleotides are TGTGCCAGCAGTTTAGGGGGAATCACAGATACGCAGTATTTT.